The clone carrying this TCR beta chain was recorded a few times. Other DNA sequences from this sample encode an identical CDR3 as well. The V and J ends lost 10 bases and 1 base respectively, with 10 bases between them. Germline loops: CDR1 SGHTA, CDR2 FQGTGA. CDR3 length: 13 amino acids. The data derive from a study of blood T cell repertoires in COVID-19. For the study at large: There were acute and convalescent COVID-19 samples, and they came from the United States, Italy and Spain. T cells, B-cell-depleted T cells, or PBMCs provided the cDNA or gDNA that served as material.

In the authors' workflow: The assay estimated nucleated cells by amplifying reference gene primers. Repertoires were generated with immunoSEQ multiplex PCR, while TCRdb's copy carries only in-frame clones and drops some. The DNA gave D and trimming, while V, J and clone size come from that table. This table has 55,000 to 80,000 clones, about 83% appearing once. This TCR came from a man aged 45-60 years with active COVID-19. The chain has TRBV7-3 and TRBJ2-2; possible D gene TRBD2, 5 bases. The sequenced sample consisted of peripheral blood. The CDR3 protein is CATQEGNTGELFF. CDR3 bases: TGTGCCACCCAAGAGGGGAACACCGGGGAGCTGTTTTTT.